The clone carrying this T cell receptor beta chain has only a few counts. This record belongs to a study of patients and donors after allogeneic stem cell transplantation. TCRdb independently ran MiXCR on the RT-PCR reads; one entry per CDR3 protein. The sample has about 960,000 distinct CDR3 sequences, over 15% seen once; the top ten hold 5% to 6.5%. The CDR3 length is 12 residues. The germline V gene has CDR1 ENHRY and CDR2 SYGVKD. Between the trimmed V and J ends, which lost 6 bases and 4 bases, there was a span of 9 bases. The TCR comes from a human donor who was either an allogeneic HSCT recipient or a stem cell or donor lymphocyte infusion donor (not recorded which). It is not recorded whose cells these are; they may come from a transplant donor. The sequencing sample was made of blood, either unsorted or a sorted T cell fraction (not recorded which). V and J are TRBV10-3 and TRBJ1-1; no definite D call. The CDR3 spells CAIRSIGTEAFF. CDR3 DNA sequence: TGTGCCATCAGGTCTATTGGCACTGAAGCTTTCTTT.